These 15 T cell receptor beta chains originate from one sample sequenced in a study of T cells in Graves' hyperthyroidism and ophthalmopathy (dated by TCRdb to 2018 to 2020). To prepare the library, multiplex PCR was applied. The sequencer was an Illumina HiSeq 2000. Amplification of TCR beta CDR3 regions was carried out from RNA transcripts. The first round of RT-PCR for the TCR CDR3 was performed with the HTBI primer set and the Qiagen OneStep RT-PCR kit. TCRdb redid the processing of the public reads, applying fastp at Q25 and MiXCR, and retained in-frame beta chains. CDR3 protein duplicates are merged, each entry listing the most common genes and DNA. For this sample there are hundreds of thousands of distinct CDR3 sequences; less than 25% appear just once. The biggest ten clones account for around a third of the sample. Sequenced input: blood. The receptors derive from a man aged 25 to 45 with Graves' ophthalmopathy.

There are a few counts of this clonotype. The CDR3 nucleotides are TGTGCCAGCAGTGTATCCCTAGCGGGAGGGCCAGACACCGGGGAGCTGTTTTTT. It encodes CASSVSLAGGPDTGELFF. The V and J genes are TRBV2 and TRBJ2-2; TRBD2 matches at 12 bases. With 4 bases clipped from V and 3 bases from J, the junction kept 9 bases outside the gene matches. CDR3 length: 18 amino acids. CDR1 and CDR2 (germline): SNHLY, FYNNEI.

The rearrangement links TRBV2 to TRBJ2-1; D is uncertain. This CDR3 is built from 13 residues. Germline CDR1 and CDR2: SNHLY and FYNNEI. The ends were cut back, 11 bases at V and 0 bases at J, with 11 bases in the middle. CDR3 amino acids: CAARRYSYNEQFF. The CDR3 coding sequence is TGTGCCGCAAGACGCTACTCCTACAATGAGCAGTTCTTC.

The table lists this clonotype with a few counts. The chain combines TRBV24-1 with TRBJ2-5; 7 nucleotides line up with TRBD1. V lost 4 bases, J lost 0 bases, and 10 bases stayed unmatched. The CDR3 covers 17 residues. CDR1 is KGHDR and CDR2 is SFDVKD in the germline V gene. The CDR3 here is CATSEDRHLGYQETQYF. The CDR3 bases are TGTGCCACCAGTGAGGACAGGCACTTAGGGTACCAAGAGACCCAGTACTTC.

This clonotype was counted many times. This CDR3 reads CASSSQTRHPQHF. DNA of the CDR3: TGTGCCAGCAGCTCCCAGACGCGCCACCCCCAGCATTTT. The V call is TRBV11-2, the J call TRBJ1-5, with D hard to call. Germline V lookup: CDR1 SGHAT, CDR2 FQNNGV. The CDR3 is 13 amino acids. The V gene lost 4 bases and the J gene lost 10 bases, with 14 bases spanning the gap. Based on the CDR3 plus reference TRBV11-2 and TRBJ1-5, the full variable domain is EAGVAQSPRYKIIEKRQSVAFWCNPISGHATLYWYQQILGQGPKLLIQFQNNGVVDDSQLPKDRFSAERLKGVDSTLKIQPAKLEDSAVYLCASSSQTRHPQHFGDGTRLSIL.

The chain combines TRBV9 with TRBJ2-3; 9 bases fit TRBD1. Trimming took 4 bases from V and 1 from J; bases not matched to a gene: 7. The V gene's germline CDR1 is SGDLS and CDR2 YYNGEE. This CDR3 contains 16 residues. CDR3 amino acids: CASSSAGTGRTDTQYF. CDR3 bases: TGTGCCAGCAGCTCCGCCGGGACAGGGCGCACAGATACGCAGTATTTT.

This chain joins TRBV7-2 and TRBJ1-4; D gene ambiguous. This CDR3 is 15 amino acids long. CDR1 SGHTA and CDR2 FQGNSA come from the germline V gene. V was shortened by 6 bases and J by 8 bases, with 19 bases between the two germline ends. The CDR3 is CASSPRLGRNEKLFF. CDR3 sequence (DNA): TGTGCCAGCAGTCCGCGCCTTGGTAGGAACGAAAAACTGTTTTTT.

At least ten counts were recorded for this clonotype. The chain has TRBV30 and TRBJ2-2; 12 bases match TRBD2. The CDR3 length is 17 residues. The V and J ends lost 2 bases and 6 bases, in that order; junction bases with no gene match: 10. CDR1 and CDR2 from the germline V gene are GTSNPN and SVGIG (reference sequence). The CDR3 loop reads CAWSLRLAGGPSGELFF. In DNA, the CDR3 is TGTGCCTGGAGTTTGAGGCTAGCGGGAGGGCCTTCCGGGGAGCTGTTTTTT.

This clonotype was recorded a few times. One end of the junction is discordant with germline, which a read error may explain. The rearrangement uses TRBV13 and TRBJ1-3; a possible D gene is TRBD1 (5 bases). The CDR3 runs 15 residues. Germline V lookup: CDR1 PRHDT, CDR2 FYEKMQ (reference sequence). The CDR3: CASSLGGGSGNTIYF. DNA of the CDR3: TGCGCCAGCAGCTTGGGCGGGGGATCCGGAAACACCATATATTTT.

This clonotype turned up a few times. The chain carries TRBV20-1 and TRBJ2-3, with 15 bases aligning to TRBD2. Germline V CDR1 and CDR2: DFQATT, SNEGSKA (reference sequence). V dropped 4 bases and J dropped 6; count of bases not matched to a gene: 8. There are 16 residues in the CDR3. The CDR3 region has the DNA TGCAGTGCTAAGGCCTGGACTAGCGGGAGGGCCGATACGCAGTATTTT. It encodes CSAKAWTSGRADTQYF.

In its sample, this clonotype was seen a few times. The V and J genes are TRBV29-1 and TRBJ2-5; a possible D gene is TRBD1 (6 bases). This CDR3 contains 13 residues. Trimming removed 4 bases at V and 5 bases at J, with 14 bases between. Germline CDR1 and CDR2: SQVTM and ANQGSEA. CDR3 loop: CSVVGGRYETQYF. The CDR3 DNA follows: TGCAGCGTTGTAGGGGGTCGTTATGAGACCCAGTACTTC.

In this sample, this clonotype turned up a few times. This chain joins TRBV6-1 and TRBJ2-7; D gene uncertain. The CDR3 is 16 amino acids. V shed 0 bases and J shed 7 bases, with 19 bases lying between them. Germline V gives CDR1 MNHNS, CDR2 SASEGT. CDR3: CASSEAPISTSLEQYF. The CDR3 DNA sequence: TGTGCCAGCAGTGAAGCGCCTATCTCCACCTCTCTTGAGCAGTACTTC.

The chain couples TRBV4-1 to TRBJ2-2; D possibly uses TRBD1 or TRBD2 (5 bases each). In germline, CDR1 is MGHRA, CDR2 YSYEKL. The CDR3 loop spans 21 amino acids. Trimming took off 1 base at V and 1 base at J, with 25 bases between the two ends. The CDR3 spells CASSQVALLIRDGRNTGELFF. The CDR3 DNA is TGCGCCAGCAGCCAAGTGGCCTTATTAATACGGGACGGAAGGAACACCGGGGAGCTGTTTTTT.

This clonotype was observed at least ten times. CDR3 nucleotides: TGTGCCAGCAGTGAAATAAGGGTTCCCCATCAGCCCCAGCATTTT. This translates into CASSEIRVPHQPQHF. The rearrangement uses TRBV2 and TRBJ1-5; D unresolved. Germline V gene lookup returns CDR1 SNHLY and CDR2 FYNNEI. V dropped 2 bases and J dropped 5 bases, with 13 bases sitting between them. There are 15 residues in the CDR3.

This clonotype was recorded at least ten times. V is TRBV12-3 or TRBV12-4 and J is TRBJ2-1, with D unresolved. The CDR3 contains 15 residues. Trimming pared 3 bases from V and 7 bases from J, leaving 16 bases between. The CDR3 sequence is CASSFSFGPVNEQFF. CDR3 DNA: TGTGCCAGCAGTTTTTCTTTTGGGCCGGTGAATGAGCAGTTCTTC.

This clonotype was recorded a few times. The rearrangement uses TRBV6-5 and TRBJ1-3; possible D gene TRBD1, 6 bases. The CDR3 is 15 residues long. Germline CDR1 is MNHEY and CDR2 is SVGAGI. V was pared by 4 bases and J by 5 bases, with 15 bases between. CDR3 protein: CASSSQTGYRNTIYF. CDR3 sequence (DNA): TGTGCCAGCAGTTCCCAGACAGGTTATAGAAACACCATATATTTT.